A selection of T cell receptor beta chains follows, all from one sample in a study of immune heterogeneity within non-small cell lung tumors. TCRdb independently ran MiXCR on the multiplex PCR reads; one entry per CDR3 protein. The data show under 14,000 distinct CDR3 sequences, with 15% to 25% seen just once and approximately 3.7% held by the top ten. The sample comprised lung tumor tissue. These receptors all come from a man aged 55-75 years with non-small cell lung cancer. Each CDR3 is given with its conserved first and last residue. D genes are given only for firm matches. Some rows have no size entry. The others give once, few or many, or a class for an expanded clone.

J | length | size | D | V | CDR3 | DNA
TRBJ2-7 | 14 | many | . | TRBV11-2 | CASSLAGGAGEQYF | TGTGCCAGCAGCTTGGCGGGCGGGGCGGGCGAGCAGTACTTC
TRBJ2-7 | 12 | . | . | TRBV20-1 | CSARLRDYEQYF | TGCAGTGCTAGGCTTAGAGACTACGAGCAGTACTTC
TRBJ1-5 | 13 | . | . | TRBV19 | CASTHRGNQPQHF | TGTGCCAGTACTCATAGGGGGAATCAGCCCCAGCATTTT
TRBJ2-7 | 18 | medium-sized | TRBD2 | TRBV27 | CASSRGLAGGSGFYEQYF | TGTGCCAGCAGTCGGGGACTAGCGGGAGGGTCGGGTTTCTACGAGCAGTACTTC
TRBJ2-1 | 15 | . | TRBD2 | TRBV27 | CASRHGTSGSSEQFF | TGTGCCAGCAGACACGGGACTAGCGGGAGTAGTGAGCAGTTCTTC
TRBJ1-6 | 17 | medium-sized | TRBD1 | TRBV19 | CASTRQGLAGSNSPLHF | TGTGCCAGTACCAGACAGGGGCTTGCAGGGAGTAATTCACCCCTCCACTTT
TRBJ2-2 | 16 | . | TRBD2 | TRBV20-1 | CSAGVPTSGNTGELFF | TGCAGTGCTGGAGTCCCGACTAGCGGAAACACCGGGGAGCTGTTTTTT
TRBJ2-1 | 14 | few | TRBD2 | TRBV28 | CASRSGLANNEQFF | TGTGCCAGCAGATCGGGACTAGCGAACAATGAGCAGTTCTTC
TRBJ2-2 | 12 | few | . | TRBV25-1 | CASSLGTGELFF | TGTGCCAGCTCTTTAGGAACCGGGGAGCTGTTTTTT
TRBJ2-3 | 15 | few | TRBD1 | TRBV7-9 | CASSLQTGSGDTQYF | TGTGCCAGCAGCCTTCAGACAGGGTCGGGAGATACGCAGTATTTT
TRBJ2-2 | 15 | many | TRBD1 | TRBV24-1 | CATSGTGGETGELFF | TGTGCCACCAGTGGTACAGGGGGCGAAACCGGGGAGCTGTTTTTT
TRBJ2-7 | 16 | . | TRBD2 | TRBV3-1 | CASSSTTSRTAHEQYF | TGTGCCAGCAGCTCCACGACTAGCCGAACCGCCCACGAGCAGTACTTC
TRBJ2-7 | 11 | medium-sized | . | TRBV11-2 | CASSLLNEQYF | TGTGCCAGCAGCTTATTAAACGAGCAGTACTTC
TRBJ2-3 | 15 | . | . | TRBV7-8 | CASSSAGTFTDTQYF | TGTGCCAGCAGCTCCGCAGGAACTTTCACAGATACACAGTATTTT
TRBJ2-2 | 13 | medium-sized | . | TRBV27 | CASSAIYAGELFF | TGTGCCAGCAGTGCAATCTATGCGGGGGAGCTGTTTTTT
TRBJ2-1 | 12 | . | . | TRBV24-1 | CATRGLNNEQFF | TGTGCCACCCGGGGGCTCAACAATGAGCAGTTCTTC
TRBJ2-7 | 14 | medium-sized | . | TRBV18 | CASSPFGDPYEQYF | TGTGCCAGCTCACCATTTGGGGACCCGTACGAGCAGTACTTC
TRBJ2-1 | 13 | . | . | TRBV20-1 | CSARASSYNEQFF | TGCAGTGCTAGAGCGAGTTCCTACAATGAGCAGTTCTTC
TRBJ2-7 | 12 | medium-sized | . | TRBV20-1 | CSGVRATYEQYF | TGCAGCGGTGTCCGGGCCACCTACGAGCAGTACTTC
TRBJ2-5 | 11 | . | . | TRBV5-6 | CASSLFETQYF | TGTGCCAGCAGCTTGTTCGAGACCCAGTACTTC
TRBJ1-2 | 12 | . | . | TRBV7-9 | CASSLGAYGYTF | TGTGCCAGCAGCTTAGGGGCCTATGGCTACACCTTC
TRBJ1-5 | 12 | medium-sized | . | TRBV12-3/TRBV12-4 | CASSFWGKPQHF | TGTGCCAGCAGTTTTTGGGGGAAGCCCCAGCATTTT
TRBJ2-1 | 14 | few | . | TRBV6-5 | CASSLGLADKQQFF | TGTGCCAGCAGTTTAGGGCTAGCCGATAAGCAGCAGTTCTTC
TRBJ2-5 | 16 | few | . | TRBV19 | CASSSPSADLQETQYF | TGTGCCAGTAGTTCCCCGAGTGCCGACCTGCAAGAGACCCAGTACTTC
TRBJ1-1 | 13 | medium-sized | . | TRBV6-1 | CASSYVGVTEAFF | TGTGCCAGCAGTTACGTGGGAGTCACTGAAGCTTTCTTT
TRBJ2-7 | 12 | few | . | TRBV6-2/TRBV6-3 | CASSYSTEEQYF | TGTGCCAGCAGTTACTCCACGGAGGAGCAGTACTTC
TRBJ2-2 | 13 | medium-sized | . | TRBV24-1 | CATGQANTGELFF | TGTGCCACCGGGCAGGCGAACACCGGGGAGCTGTTTTTT
TRBJ2-5 | 14 | few | TRBD1 | TRBV5-1 | CASSSTGAQETQYF | TGCGCCAGCAGCTCCACAGGGGCCCAAGAGACCCAGTACTTC
TRBJ2-2 | 13 | few | . | TRBV2 | CASSASRQWELFF | TGTGCCAGCAGTGCTAGCCGCCAGTGGGAGCTGTTTTTT
TRBJ1-5 | 15 | medium-sized | TRBD1 | TRBV15 | CATSRKQGAGQPQHF | TGTGCCACCAGCAGGAAACAGGGGGCCGGTCAGCCCCAGCATTTT
TRBJ1-6 | 15 | . | . | TRBV9 | CASTVGLGDNSPLHF | TGTGCCAGCACCGTCGGGCTAGGGGACAATTCACCCCTCCACTTT
TRBJ1-4 | 13 | . | TRBD1 | TRBV20-1 | CSATGTGSEKLFF | TGCAGTGCTACCGGGACAGGGAGTGAAAAACTGTTTTTT
TRBJ1-1 | 11 | few | . | TRBV19 | CASESYTEAFF | TGTGCCTCTGAATCGTACACTGAAGCTTTCTTT
TRBJ2-7 | 16 | . | . | TRBV11-1 | CASSLRPAVSSYEQYF | TGTGCCAGCAGCTTACGGCCAGCGGTGAGCTCCTACGAGCAGTACTTC
TRBJ1-1 | 12 | few | . | TRBV19 | CASMGSNTEAFF | TGTGCCAGTATGGGTAGTAACACTGAAGCTTTCTTT
TRBJ2-3 | 13 | few | . | TRBV7-2 | CASSLDIRGTQYF | TGTGCCAGCAGCTTAGATATTCGGGGTACGCAGTATTTT
TRBJ1-6 | 19 | . | . | TRBV25-1 | CASSVGSLGLSSYNSPLHF | TGTGCCAGCAGTGTAGGGTCCCTGGGTCTTAGCTCCTATAATTCACCCCTCCACTTT
TRBJ2-7 | 14 | few | . | TRBV5-4 | CASSPAHGTYEQYF | TGTGCCAGCAGTCCAGCTCACGGAACCTACGAGCAGTACTTC
TRBJ2-7 | 15 | medium-sized | . | TRBV18 | CASSSTPGPAYEQYF | TGTGCCAGCTCATCTACTCCGGGACCAGCCTACGAGCAGTACTTC
TRBJ1-2 | 14 | few | . | TRBV7-9 | CASSQGQFTRGYTF | TGTGCCAGCAGCCAAGGACAGTTCACGAGGGGCTACACCTTC
TRBJ1-4 | 14 | medium-sized | TRBD1 | TRBV30 | CAWSPGQGFEKLFF | TGTGCCTGGAGTCCAGGACAGGGGTTCGAAAAACTGTTTTTT
TRBJ2-1 | 15 | . | . | TRBV4-2 | CASSQDPSAFNEQFF | TGTGCCAGCAGCCAAGATCCTAGCGCCTTCAATGAGCAGTTCTTC
TRBJ1-2 | 13 | few | . | TRBV20-1 | CSGAGEGNYGYTF | TGCAGTGGCGCAGGGGAGGGGAACTATGGCTACACCTTC
TRBJ1-5 | 13 | . | . | TRBV2 | CASSGTDYQPQHF | TGTGCCAGCAGCGGAACAGATTATCAGCCCCAGCATTTT
TRBJ2-7 | 15 | medium-sized | TRBD2 | TRBV5-1 | CASSRSGASSYEQYF | TGCGCCAGCAGTCGTAGCGGGGCGAGCTCCTACGAGCAGTACTTC
TRBJ1-2 | 16 | few | . | TRBV7-9 | CASSLAITSTGYGYTF | TGTGCCAGCAGCTTAGCGATTACATCAACTGGCTATGGCTACACCTTC
TRBJ2-1 | 12 | medium-sized | TRBD1 | TRBV20-1 | CSAGTVYNEQFF | TGTTCCGCCGGGACAGTCTACAATGAGCAGTTCTTC
TRBJ2-1 | 13 | . | . | TRBV2 | CASSDQGYNEQFF | TGTGCCAGCAGTGATCAGGGCTACAATGAGCAGTTCTTC
TRBJ1-3 | 14 | . | . | TRBV30 | CAWSPGTKINTIYF | TGTGCCTGGAGTCCTGGGACGAAGATAAACACCATATATTTT
TRBJ2-6 | 16 | medium-sized | . | TRBV6-1 | CASRLDGGSGANVLTF | TGTGCCAGCAGATTGGACGGAGGCTCTGGGGCCAACGTCCTGACTTTC
TRBJ1-1 | 14 | . | . | TRBV7-9 | CASSLVAGKREAFF | TGTGCCAGCAGCTTAGTTGCCGGAAAACGGGAGGCTTTCTTT